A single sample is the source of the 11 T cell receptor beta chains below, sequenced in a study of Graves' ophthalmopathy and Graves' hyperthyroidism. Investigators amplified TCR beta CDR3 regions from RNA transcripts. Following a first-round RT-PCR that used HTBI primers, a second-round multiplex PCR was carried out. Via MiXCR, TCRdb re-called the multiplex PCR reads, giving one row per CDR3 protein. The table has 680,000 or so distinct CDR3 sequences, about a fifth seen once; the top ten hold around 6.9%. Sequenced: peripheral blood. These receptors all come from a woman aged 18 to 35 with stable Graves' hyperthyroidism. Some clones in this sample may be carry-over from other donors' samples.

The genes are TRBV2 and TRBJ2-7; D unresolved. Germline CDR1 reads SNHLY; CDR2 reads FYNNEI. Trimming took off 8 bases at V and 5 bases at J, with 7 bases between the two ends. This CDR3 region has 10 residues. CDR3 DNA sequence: TGTGCCAGCGGTTCGGACGAGCAGTACTTC. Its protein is CASGSDEQYF.

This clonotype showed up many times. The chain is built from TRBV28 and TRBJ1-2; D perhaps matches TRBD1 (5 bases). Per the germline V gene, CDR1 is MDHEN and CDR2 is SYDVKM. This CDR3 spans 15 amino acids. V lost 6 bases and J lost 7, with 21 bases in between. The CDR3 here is CASSYTPGGTGGYTF. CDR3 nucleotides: TGTGCCAGCAGCTACACCCCTGGGGGGACTGGTGGCTACACCTTC.

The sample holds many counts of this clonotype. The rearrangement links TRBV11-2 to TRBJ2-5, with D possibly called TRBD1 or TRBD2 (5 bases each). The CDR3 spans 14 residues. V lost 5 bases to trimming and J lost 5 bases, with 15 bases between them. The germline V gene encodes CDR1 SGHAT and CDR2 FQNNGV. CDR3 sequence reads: CASSRDVGRETQYF. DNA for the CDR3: TGTGCCAGCAGCCGGGACGTGGGGCGGGAGACCCAGTACTTC. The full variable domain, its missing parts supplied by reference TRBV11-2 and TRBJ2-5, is EAGVAQSPRYKIIEKRQSVAFWCNPISGHATLYWYQQILGQGPKLLIQFQNNGVVDDSQLPKDRFSAERLKGVDSTLKIQPAKLEDSAVYLCASSRDVGRETQYFGPGTRLLVL.

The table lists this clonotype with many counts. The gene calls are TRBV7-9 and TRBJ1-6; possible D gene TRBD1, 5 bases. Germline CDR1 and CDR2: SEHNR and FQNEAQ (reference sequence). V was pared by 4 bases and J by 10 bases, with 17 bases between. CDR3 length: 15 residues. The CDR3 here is CASSSLQAPNSPLHF. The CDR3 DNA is TGTGCCAGCAGCTCCCTACAGGCCCCGAACTCACCCCTCCACTTT.

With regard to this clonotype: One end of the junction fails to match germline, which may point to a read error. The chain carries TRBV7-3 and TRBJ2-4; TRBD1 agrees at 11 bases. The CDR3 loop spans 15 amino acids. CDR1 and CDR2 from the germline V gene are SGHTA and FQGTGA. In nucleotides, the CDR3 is TGTGCCAGCAGCTTAGGACAGGGGGCTTTGAATGAGAAGTTCTTC. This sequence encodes CASSLGQGALNEKFF.

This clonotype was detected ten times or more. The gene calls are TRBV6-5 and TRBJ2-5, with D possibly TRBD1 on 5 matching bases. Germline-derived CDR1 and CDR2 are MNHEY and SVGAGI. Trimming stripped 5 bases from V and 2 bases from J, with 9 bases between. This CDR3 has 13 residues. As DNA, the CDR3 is TGTGCCAGCAGTACCGACAGTCAAGAGACCCAGTACTTC. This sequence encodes CASSTDSQETQYF.

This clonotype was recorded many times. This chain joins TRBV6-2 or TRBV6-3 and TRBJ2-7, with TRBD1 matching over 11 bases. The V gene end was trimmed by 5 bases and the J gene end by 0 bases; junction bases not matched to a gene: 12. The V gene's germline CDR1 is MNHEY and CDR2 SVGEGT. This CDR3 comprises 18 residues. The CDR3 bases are TGTGCCAGCAGTCCGCCGAGGACAGGGGGCAGGAGCTCCTACGAGCAGTACTTC. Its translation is CASSPPRTGGRSSYEQYF.

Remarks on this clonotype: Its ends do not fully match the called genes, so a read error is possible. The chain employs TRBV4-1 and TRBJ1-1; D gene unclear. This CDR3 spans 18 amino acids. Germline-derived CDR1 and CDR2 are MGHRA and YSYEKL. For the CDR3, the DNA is TGCGCCGGCAGCCAAGATTCGGTTCCGTTGGATCTGAACACTGAAGCTTTCTTT. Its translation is CAGSQDSVPLDLNTEAFF.

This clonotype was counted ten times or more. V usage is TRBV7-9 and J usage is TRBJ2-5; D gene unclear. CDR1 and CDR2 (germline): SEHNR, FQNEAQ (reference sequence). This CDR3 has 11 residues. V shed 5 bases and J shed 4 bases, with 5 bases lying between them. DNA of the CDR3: TGTGCCAGCAGCCCGACAGAGACCCAGTACTTC. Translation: CASSPTETQYF.

CDR3 amino acids: CASSSGTLYEQYF. Here the CDR3 DNA reads TGTGCCAGCAGTTCCGGGACACTCTACGAGCAGTACTTC. V usage is TRBV28 and J usage is TRBJ2-7, with D possibly matching TRBD1 (6 bases). V gave up 4 bases and J gave up 3 bases, with 10 bases separating them. Germline V CDR1 and CDR2: MDHEN, SYDVKM. The CDR3 covers 13 residues.

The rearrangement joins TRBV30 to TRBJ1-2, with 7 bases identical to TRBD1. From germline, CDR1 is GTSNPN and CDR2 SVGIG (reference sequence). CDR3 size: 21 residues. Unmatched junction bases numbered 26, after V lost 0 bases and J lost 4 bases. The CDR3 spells CAWSVPPGTASHGSAIYGYTF. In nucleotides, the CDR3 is TGTGCCTGGAGTGTACCCCCCGGGACAGCATCCCATGGTTCCGCTATCTATGGCTACACCTTC.